This T cell receptor (beta chain) was sequenced in a study of response to subunit inactivated influenza vaccine (dated by TCRdb to the late 2010s). A note on the overall study: Deep quantitative T cell receptor repertoire profiling was used in the study to track responses to a trivalent subunit inactivated influenza vaccine. What the work shows at the level of the full study, not this receptor alone: It was suggested by the authors that each seasonal influenza vaccination may recruit only a limited number of new T cells.

Libraries were built with RT-PCR. For sequencing, an Illumina HiSeq 2500 was employed. TCRdb reprocessing: public reads trimmed at Q25 with fastp, clones called with MiXCR, in-frame beta chains kept. Entries that share a CDR3 protein sequence are merged under the most common genes and DNA. The sample includes 500,000 to 600,000 distinct CDR3 sequences, with 13% observed a single time. The ten largest make up around 13% of the sample. Reading the label with the study, this specimen's time point is: approximately 47 days after influenza vaccine administration. Here V drops 6 bases and J drops 1 base, and the junction holds 2 bases not matched to any gene. The CDR3 spans 13 residues, from the cysteine through the phenylalanine. CDR3 DNA only is kept here, 39 bases in frame from base 1. For this clonotype: Its antigen is still unknown. No clone much larger than this one lies a single base away; base qualities are absent.

The material sequenced was PBMCs from blood, taken 40 to 50 days after vaccination. The sequence was obtained from a man aged 45-60 years who received an inactivated influenza vaccine. Donor details come from another sample of the same person, matched by shared clones. The chain was built from TRBV12-3 or TRBV12-4 and TRBJ2-5, and TRBD1 aligns with 7 junction nucleotides. For the CDR3, the sequence is CASSDRAQETQYF. The bases read TGTGCCAGCAGCGACAGGGCCCAAGAGACCCAGTACTTC.